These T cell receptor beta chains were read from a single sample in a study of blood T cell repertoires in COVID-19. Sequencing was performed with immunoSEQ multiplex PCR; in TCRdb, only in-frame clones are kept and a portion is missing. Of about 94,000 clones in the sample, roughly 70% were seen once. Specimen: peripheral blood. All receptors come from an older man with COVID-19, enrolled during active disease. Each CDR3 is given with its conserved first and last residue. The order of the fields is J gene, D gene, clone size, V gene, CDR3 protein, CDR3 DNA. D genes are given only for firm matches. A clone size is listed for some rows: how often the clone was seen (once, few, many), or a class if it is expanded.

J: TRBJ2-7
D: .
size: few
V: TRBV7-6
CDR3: CASSLEVQGYEQYF
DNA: TGTGCCAGCAGCTTAGAGGTGCAGGGCTACGAGCAGTACTTC

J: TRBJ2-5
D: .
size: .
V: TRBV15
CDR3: CATSRRLGSETQYF
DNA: TGTGCCACCAGCAGAAGACTAGGATCAGAGACCCAGTACTTC

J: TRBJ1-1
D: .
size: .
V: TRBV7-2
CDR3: CASSLGRVLNTEAFF
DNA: TGTGCCAGCAGCTTAGGTCGGGTTCTGAACACTGAAGCTTTCTTT

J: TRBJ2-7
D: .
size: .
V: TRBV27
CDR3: CASSPGTLRNYEQYF
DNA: TGTGCCAGCAGCCCCGGGACACTTAGGAACTACGAGCAGTACTTC

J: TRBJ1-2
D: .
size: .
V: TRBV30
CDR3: CASGAAFRRGYGYTF
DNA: TGTGCCTCCGGAGCTGCCTTCCGAAGGGGCTATGGCTACACCTTC

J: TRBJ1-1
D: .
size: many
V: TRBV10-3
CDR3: CAITGRGGTEAFF
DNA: TGTGCCATAACCGGGCGCGGGGGAACTGAAGCTTTCTTT

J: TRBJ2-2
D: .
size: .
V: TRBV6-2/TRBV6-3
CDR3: CASSPRAGLPGSGELFF
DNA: TGTGCCAGCAGTCCCCGGGCAGGGCTCCCCGGGTCCGGGGAGCTGTTTTTT

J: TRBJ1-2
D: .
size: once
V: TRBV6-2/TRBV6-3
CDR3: CASSYSAGSNYGYTF
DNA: TGTGCCAGCAGTTACTCGGCGGGGTCTAACTATGGCTACACCTTC

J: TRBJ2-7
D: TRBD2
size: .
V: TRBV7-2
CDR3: CASASSGDIAYEQYF
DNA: TGTGCCAGCGCCTCTAGCGGGGATATCGCCTACGAGCAGTACTTC

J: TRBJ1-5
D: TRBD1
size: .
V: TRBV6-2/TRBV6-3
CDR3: CASSVTGGGQPQHF
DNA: TGTGCCAGCAGCGTCACAGGGGGAGGTCAGCCCCAGCATTTT

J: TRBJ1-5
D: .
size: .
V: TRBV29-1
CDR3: CSVSGVSNQPQHF
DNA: TGCAGCGTTTCCGGGGTCAGCAATCAGCCCCAGCATTTT

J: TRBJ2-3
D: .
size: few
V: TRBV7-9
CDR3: CASSLFGLPDPPPYF
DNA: TGTGCCAGCAGCTTGTTTGGACTCCCAGATCCCCCACCATATTTT

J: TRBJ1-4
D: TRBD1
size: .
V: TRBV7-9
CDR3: CASSLQGVNEKLFF
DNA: TGTGCCAGCAGCTTACAGGGGGTTAATGAAAAACTGTTTTTT

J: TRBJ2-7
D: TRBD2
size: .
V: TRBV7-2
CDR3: CASSLEGLAGAVEQYF
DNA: TGTGCCAGCAGCTTGGAGGGACTAGCGGGAGCGGTCGAGCAGTACTTC

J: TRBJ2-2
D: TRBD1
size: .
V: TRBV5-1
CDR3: CASSLAGRGTTGELFF
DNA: TGCGCCAGCAGCTTGGCCGGCAGGGGGACGACCGGGGAGCTGTTTTTT

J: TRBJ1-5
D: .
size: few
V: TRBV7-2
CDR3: CASSFFSNQPQHF
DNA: TGTGCCAGCAGCTTCTTTAGCAATCAGCCCCAGCATTTT

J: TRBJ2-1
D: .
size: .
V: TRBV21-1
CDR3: CASSKILSSGSNNEQFF
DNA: TGTGCCAGCAGCAAAATTTTATCTAGCGGTTCTAACAATGAGCAGTTCTTC

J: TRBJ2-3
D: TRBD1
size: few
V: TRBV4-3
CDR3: CASSQDRDRLTDTQYF
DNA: TGCGCCAGCAGCCAAGACCGGGACAGACTCACAGATACGCAGTATTTT

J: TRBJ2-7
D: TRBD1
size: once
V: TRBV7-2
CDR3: CASSLKGANTEQYF
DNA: TGTGCCAGCAGCTTAAAGGGGGCAAACACCGAGCAGTACTTC

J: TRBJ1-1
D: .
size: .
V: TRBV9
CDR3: CASSVGGLRGTEAFF
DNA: TGTGCCAGCAGCGTAGGGGGACTAAGGGGGACTGAAGCTTTCTTT

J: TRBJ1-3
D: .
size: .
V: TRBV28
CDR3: CASSSSGANSGNTIYF
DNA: TGTGCCAGCAGTTCGTCTGGGGCCAACTCTGGAAACACCATATATTTT